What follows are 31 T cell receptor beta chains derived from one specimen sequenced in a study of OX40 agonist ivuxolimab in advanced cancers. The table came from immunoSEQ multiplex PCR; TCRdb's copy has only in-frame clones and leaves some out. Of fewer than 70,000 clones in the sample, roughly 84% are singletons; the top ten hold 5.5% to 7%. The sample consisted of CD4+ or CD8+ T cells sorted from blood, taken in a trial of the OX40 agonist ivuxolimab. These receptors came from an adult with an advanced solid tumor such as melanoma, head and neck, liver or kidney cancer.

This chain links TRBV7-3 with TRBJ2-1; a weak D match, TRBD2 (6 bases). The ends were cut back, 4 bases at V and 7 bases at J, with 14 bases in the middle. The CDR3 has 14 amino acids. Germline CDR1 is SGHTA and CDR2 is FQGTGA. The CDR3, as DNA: TGTGCCAGCAGCTCCCATGGGGGGAGTAATGAGCAGTTCTTC. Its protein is CASSSHGGSNEQFF.

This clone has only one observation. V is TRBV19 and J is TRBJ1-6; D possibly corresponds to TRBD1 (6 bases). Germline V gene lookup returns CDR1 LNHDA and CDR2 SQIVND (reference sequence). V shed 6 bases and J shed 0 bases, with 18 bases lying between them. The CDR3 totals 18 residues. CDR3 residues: CASRNRELVGSYNSPLHF. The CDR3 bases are TGTGCCAGTAGGAACAGGGAGCTGGTAGGCTCCTATAATTCACCCCTCCACTTT.

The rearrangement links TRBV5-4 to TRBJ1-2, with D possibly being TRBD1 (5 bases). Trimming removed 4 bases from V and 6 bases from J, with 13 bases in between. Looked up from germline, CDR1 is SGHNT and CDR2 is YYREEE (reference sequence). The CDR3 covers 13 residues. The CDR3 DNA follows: TGTGCCAGCAGCGAACATAGGGGTGATGGCTACACCTTC. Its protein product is CASSEHRGDGYTF.

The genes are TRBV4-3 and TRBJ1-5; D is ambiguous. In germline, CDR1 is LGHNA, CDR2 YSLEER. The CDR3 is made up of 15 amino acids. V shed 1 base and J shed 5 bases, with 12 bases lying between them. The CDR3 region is CASSQGIMTDQPQHF. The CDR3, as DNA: TGCGCCAGCAGCCAAGGGATCATGACGGATCAGCCCCAGCATTTT.

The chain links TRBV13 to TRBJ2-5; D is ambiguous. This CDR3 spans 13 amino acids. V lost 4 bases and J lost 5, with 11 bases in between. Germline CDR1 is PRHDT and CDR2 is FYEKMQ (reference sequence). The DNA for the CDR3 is TGTGCCAGCAGCTCCCCTGGGCGGGAGACCCAGTACTTC. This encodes CASSSPGRETQYF.

The CDR3 DNA sequence: TGCGCCAGCAGCTTAGGACAGGGGTGGACCCAAGAGACCCAGTACTTC. This codes for CASSLGQGWTQETQYF. The rearrangement joins TRBV5-1 to TRBJ2-5; 9 nucleotides agree with TRBD1. This CDR3 region has 16 residues. With 2 bases clipped from V and 1 base from J, the junction kept 6 bases outside the gene matches. Germline assignment: CDR1 SGHRS and CDR2 YFSETQ.

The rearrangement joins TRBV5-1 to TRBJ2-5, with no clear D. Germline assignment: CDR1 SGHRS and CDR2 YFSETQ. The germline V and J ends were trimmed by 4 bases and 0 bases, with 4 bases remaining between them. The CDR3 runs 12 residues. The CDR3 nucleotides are TGCGCCAGCAGCCAGTACCAAGAGACCCAGTACTTC. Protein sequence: CASSQYQETQYF.

The CDR3 region has the DNA TGTGCCAGCAGAGACGGGGCCGGGGGCTACACCTTC. Protein: CASRDGAGGYTF. The chain couples TRBV6-1 to TRBJ1-2, with D perhaps matching TRBD1 (5 bases). Deletions cut 6 bases from V and 8 bases from J, with 13 bases between. This CDR3 contains 12 residues. CDR1 MNHNS and CDR2 SASEGT come from the germline V gene.

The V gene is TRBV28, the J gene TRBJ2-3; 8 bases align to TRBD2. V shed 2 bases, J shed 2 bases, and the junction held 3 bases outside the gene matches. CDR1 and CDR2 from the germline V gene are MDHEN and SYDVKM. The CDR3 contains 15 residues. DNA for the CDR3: TGTGCCAGCAGTTTAACCGGGGGGGCCACAGATACGCAGTATTTT. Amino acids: CASSLTGGATDTQYF.

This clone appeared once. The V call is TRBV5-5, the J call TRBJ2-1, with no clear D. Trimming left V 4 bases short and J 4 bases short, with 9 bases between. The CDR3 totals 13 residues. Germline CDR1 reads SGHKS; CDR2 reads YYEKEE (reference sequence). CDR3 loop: CASSPGPYNEQFF. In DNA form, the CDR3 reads TGTGCCAGCAGCCCCGGACCGTACAATGAGCAGTTCTTC.

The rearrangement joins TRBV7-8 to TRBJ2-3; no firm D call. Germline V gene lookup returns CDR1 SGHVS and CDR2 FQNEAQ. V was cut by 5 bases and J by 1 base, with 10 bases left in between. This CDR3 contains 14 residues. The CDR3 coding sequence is TGTGCCAGCAGCGGATACACGGGCACAGATACGCAGTATTTT. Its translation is CASSGYTGTDTQYF.

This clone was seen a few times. In DNA form, the CDR3 reads TGTGCCAGCAGGTTACAGATCGCGAACACCGGGGAGCTGTTTTTT. The encoded protein is CASRLQIANTGELFF. The rearrangement uses TRBV6-6 and TRBJ2-2; D remains ambiguous. Per germline, CDR1 MNHNY and CDR2 SVGAGI (reference sequence). This CDR3 has 15 residues. Trimming removed 6 bases at V and 0 bases at J, with 11 bases between.

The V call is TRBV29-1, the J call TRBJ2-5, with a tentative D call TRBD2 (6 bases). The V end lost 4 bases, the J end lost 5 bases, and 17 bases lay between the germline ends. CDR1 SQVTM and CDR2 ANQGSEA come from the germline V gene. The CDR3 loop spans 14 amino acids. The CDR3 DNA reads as TGCAGCGTTGCCAAAGGAGGGGATGAGGAGACCCAGTACTTC. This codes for CSVAKGGDEETQYF.

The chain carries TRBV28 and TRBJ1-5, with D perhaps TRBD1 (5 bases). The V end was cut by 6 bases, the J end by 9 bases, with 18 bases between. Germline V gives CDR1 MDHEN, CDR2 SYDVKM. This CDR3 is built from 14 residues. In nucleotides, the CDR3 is TGTGCCAGCAGACTGGGACGGCCGACTGGGCCCCAGCATTTT. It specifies CASRLGRPTGPQHF.

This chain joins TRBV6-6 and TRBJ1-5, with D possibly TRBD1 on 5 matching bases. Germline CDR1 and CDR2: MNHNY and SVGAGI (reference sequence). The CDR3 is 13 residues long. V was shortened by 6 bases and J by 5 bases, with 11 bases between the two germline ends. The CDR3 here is CASRGVQYQPQHF. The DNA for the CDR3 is TGTGCCAGCAGGGGGGTTCAGTATCAGCCCCAGCATTTT.

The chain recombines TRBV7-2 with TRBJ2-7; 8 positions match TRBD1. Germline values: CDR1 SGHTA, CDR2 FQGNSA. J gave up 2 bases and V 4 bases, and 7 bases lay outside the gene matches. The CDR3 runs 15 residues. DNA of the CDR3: TGTGCCAGCAGCTCCGGACAGGGTGGGCCCTACGAGCAGTACTTC. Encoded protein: CASSSGQGGPYEQYF.

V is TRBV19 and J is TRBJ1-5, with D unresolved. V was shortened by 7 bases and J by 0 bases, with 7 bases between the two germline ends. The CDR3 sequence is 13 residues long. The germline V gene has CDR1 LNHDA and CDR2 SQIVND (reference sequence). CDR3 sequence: CASTRTSNQPQHF. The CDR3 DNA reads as TGTGCCAGTACCCGGACTAGCAATCAGCCCCAGCATTTT.

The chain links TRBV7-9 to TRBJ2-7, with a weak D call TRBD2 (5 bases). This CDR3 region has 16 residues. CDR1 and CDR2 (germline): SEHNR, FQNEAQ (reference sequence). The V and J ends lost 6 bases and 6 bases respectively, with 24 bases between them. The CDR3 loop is CASSLPVGQAGVEQYF. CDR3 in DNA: TGTGCCAGCAGTTTACCCGTCGGGCAGGCCGGGGTCGAGCAGTACTTC.

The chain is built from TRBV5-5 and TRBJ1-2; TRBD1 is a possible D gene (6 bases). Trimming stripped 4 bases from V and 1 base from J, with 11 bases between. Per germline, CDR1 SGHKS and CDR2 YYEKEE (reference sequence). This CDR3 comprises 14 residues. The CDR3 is CASSPSQGNYGYTF. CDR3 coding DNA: TGTGCCAGCAGCCCCTCACAGGGTAACTATGGCTACACCTTC.

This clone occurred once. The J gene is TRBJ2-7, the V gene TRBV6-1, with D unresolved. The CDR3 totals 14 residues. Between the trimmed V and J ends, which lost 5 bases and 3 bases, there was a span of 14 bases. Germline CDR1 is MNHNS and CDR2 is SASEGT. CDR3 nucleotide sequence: TGTGCCAGCAGTAGGTCTCAGGTCGTCTACGAGCAGTACTTC. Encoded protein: CASSRSQVVYEQYF.

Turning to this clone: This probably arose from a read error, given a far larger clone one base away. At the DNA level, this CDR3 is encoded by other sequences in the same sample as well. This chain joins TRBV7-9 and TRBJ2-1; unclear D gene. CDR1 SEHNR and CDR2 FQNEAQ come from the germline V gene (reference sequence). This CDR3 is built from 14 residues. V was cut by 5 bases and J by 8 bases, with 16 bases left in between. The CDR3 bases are TGTGCCAGCAGCCAAGGTATACAGTTCGATGAGCAGTTCTTC. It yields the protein CASSQGIQFDEQFF.

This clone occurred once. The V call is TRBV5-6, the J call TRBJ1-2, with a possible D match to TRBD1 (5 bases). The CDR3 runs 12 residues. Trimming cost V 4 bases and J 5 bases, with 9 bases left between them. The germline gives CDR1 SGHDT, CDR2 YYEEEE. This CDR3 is CASSGTDYGYTF. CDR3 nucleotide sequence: TGTGCCAGCAGCGGGACGGATTATGGCTACACCTTC. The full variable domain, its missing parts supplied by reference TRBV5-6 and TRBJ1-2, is DAGVTQSPTHLIKTRGQQVTLRCSPKSGHDTVSWYQQALGQGPQFIFQYYEEEERQRGNFPDRFSGHQFPNYSSELNVNALLLGDSALYLCASSGTDYGYTFGSGTRLTVV.

The CDR3 region has the DNA TGCAGCGTTGTTTCCCTTGACAATGAGCAGTTCTTC. It specifies CSVVSLDNEQFF. The J gene is TRBJ2-1, the V gene TRBV29-1; D is undetermined. Per germline, CDR1 SQVTM and CDR2 ANQGSEA. This CDR3 comprises 12 residues. V lost 4 bases and J lost 5, with 9 bases in between.

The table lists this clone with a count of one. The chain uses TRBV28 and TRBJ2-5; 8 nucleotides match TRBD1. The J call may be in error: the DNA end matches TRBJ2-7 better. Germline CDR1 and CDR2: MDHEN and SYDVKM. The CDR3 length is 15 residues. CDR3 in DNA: TGTGCCAGCAGTCCTGGGACAGGAACTTCCTACGAGCAGTACTTC. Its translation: CASSPGTGTSYEQYF.

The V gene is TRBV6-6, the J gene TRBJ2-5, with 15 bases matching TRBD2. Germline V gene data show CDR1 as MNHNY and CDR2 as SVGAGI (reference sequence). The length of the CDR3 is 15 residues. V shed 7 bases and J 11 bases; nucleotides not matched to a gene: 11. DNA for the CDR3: TGTGCCAGCACCGGGACTAGCGGGGGGACGAGTGAGCAGTACTTC. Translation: CASTGTSGGTSEQYF.

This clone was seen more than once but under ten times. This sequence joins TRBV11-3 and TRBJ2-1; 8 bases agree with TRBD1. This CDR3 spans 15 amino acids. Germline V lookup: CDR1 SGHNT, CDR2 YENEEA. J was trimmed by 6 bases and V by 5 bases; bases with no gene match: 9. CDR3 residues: CASSPWTGPVNEQFF. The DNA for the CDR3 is TGTGCCAGCAGCCCATGGACAGGGCCGGTCAATGAGCAGTTCTTC.

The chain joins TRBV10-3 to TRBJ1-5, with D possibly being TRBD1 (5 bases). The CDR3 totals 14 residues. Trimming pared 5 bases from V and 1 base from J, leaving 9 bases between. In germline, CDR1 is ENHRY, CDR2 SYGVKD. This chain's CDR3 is CAISREGSNQPQHF. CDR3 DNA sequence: TGTGCCATCAGTCGGGAGGGGAGCAATCAGCCCCAGCATTTT.

This CDR3 is CASREQGQSNQPQHF. The CDR3 DNA follows: TGTGCCAGCAGGGAACAGGGACAGAGCAATCAGCCCCAGCATTTT. The chain couples TRBV7-2 to TRBJ1-5; 7 bases are a match to TRBD1. Per the germline V gene, CDR1 is SGHTA and CDR2 is FQGNSA. CDR3 length: 15 amino acids. J gave up 1 base and V 6 bases, and 6 bases lay outside the gene matches.

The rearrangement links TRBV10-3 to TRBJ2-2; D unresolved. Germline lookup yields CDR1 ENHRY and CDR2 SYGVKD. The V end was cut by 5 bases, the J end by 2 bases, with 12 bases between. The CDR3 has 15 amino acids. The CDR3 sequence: CAISPTSPNTGELFF. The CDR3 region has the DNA TGTGCCATCAGTCCTACCAGCCCCAACACCGGGGAGCTGTTTTTT.

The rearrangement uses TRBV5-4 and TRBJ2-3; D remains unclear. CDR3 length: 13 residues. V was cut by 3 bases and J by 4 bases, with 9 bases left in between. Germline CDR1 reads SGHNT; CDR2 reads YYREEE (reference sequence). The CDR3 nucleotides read TGTGCCAGCAGCTACGAAGGAGCAGATACGCAGTATTTT. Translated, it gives CASSYEGADTQYF.

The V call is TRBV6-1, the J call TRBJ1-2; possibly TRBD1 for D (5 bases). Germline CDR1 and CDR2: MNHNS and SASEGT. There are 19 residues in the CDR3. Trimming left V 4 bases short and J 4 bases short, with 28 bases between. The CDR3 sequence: CASSGGSGKSPTRGYGYTF. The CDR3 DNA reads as TGTGCCAGCAGTGGTGGATCGGGGAAAAGCCCCACGAGGGGCTATGGCTACACCTTC.